Listed below are T cell receptor beta chains from one sample, sequenced in a study of blood T cell repertoires in COVID-19. Assay: immunoSEQ multiplex PCR; the TCRdb copy retains only in-frame clones and omits some. The sample holds about 120,000 clones, roughly 90% seen once. Sequenced: peripheral blood. These receptors were taken from a man aged 50 to 60 with acute or convalescent COVID-19. Each CDR3 is given with its conserved first and last residue. Clone size is not always given. Where it is, it says once, few, many or a class for expanded clones.

j_call,v_call,clone_size,cdr3_aa
TRBJ2-1,TRBV28,.,CASTSGGALYNEQFF
TRBJ2-1,TRBV6-5,.,CASSSSSGTYNEQFF
TRBJ1-5,TRBV6-1,.,CASIGANRQPQHF
TRBJ2-4,TRBV6-1,.,CASSDRDRGNIQYF
TRBJ1-3,TRBV30,.,CAWDQGTAGNTIYF
TRBJ1-5,TRBV5-3,.,CARSKTGPSNQPQHF
TRBJ2-1,TRBV11-2,once,CASSLMGDWRPNEQFF
TRBJ2-1,TRBV3-1/TRBV3-2,.,CASSRSGIGQNEQFF
TRBJ1-2,TRBV4-3,.,CASSHTGTGVHYGYTF
TRBJ2-7,TRBV30,.,CAWSVSREGYEQYF
TRBJ2-6,TRBV1,.,CTSSKKTGGSSGANVLTF
TRBJ2-4,TRBV30,.,CAWSVRGHGNIQYF
TRBJ1-1,TRBV19,.,CASSIAAGGGTEAFF
TRBJ1-5,TRBV2,.,CASRAITGKNQPQHF
TRBJ1-1,TRBV5-1,.,CASSLDVQGNTEAFF
TRBJ1-6,TRBV10-2,.,CASSMGQGFYNSPLHF
TRBJ2-4,TRBV7-9,.,CASSPWGDLAKNIQYF